A selection of T cell receptor beta chains follows, all from one sample in a study of beta chain features in type 1 diabetes. The data were produced by immunoSEQ multiplex PCR, yet TCRdb's version contains in-frame clones alone and is incomplete. The sample carries 95,000 to 110,000 clones, approximately 30% recorded once. The sample was central memory CD4+ T cells from blood. The receptors were gathered from a young woman with type 1 diabetes. Each CDR3 is given with its conserved first and last residue. Fields, in order: clone size, D gene, V gene, J gene, CDR3 DNA, CDR3 protein. A D gene is named only where the DNA matches it firmly. The size field is filled for only some rows; it gives once, few, many or a size class.

clone_size: NA
d_call: NA
v_call: TRBV7-9
j_call: TRBJ1-1
cdr3_nt: TGTGCCAGCAGCTTAGACGGCGGAACTGAAGCTTTCTTT
cdr3_aa: CASSLDGGTEAFF

clone_size: NA
d_call: TRBD1
v_call: TRBV30
j_call: TRBJ2-3
cdr3_nt: TGTGCCTGGAGTGGGACAGGGGGAGGAGATACGCAGTATTTT
cdr3_aa: CAWSGTGGGDTQYF

clone_size: NA
d_call: TRBD1
v_call: TRBV7-9
j_call: TRBJ1-5
cdr3_nt: TGTGCCAGCAGCCCAGGGACAGGGGGATGGTTGATCCAGCCCCAGCATTTT
cdr3_aa: CASSPGTGGWLIQPQHF

clone_size: NA
d_call: TRBD1
v_call: TRBV7-9
j_call: TRBJ2-7
cdr3_nt: TGTGCCAGCAGCTTAACAGGGGGTAGAGCCTACGAGCAGTACTTC
cdr3_aa: CASSLTGGRAYEQYF

clone_size: once
d_call: NA
v_call: TRBV28
j_call: TRBJ1-1
cdr3_nt: TGTGCCAGCAGTTCTCCCCGAACGGCCTCGCGGGGTTTCTTT
cdr3_aa: CASSSPRTASRGFF

clone_size: NA
d_call: TRBD1
v_call: TRBV5-5
j_call: TRBJ2-7
cdr3_nt: TGTGCCAGCAGCTTGGGGACAGGTAGTACCTACGAGCAGTACTTC
cdr3_aa: CASSLGTGSTYEQYF

clone_size: NA
d_call: TRBD2
v_call: TRBV7-7
j_call: TRBJ2-5
cdr3_nt: TGTGCCAGCAGCTCGCTAGCGGGCCAAGAGACCCAGTACTTC
cdr3_aa: CASSSLAGQETQYF

clone_size: NA
d_call: NA
v_call: TRBV30
j_call: TRBJ2-5
cdr3_nt: TGTGCCTGGAGTACCAGGGAGACCCAGTACTTC
cdr3_aa: CAWSTRETQYF

clone_size: NA
d_call: TRBD1
v_call: TRBV30
j_call: TRBJ1-5
cdr3_nt: TGTGCCTGGAGGGGGACAGGGAACGGCAATCAGCCCCAGCATTTT
cdr3_aa: CAWRGTGNGNQPQHF

clone_size: NA
d_call: NA
v_call: TRBV30
j_call: TRBJ1-1
cdr3_nt: TGTGCCTGGATAGGACGGGGGAACACTGAAGCTTTCTTT
cdr3_aa: CAWIGRGNTEAFF

clone_size: few
d_call: NA
v_call: TRBV28
j_call: TRBJ2-2
cdr3_nt: TGTGCCAGCAGTTTAGAGGTGTCGAACACCGGGGAGCTGTTTTTT
cdr3_aa: CASSLEVSNTGELFF

clone_size: NA
d_call: TRBD2
v_call: TRBV29-1
j_call: TRBJ2-7
cdr3_nt: TGCAGCGCACGCCGGGCGGGGGGCTACGAGCAGTACTTC
cdr3_aa: CSARRAGGYEQYF

clone_size: NA
d_call: TRBD2
v_call: TRBV9
j_call: TRBJ2-5
cdr3_nt: TGTGCCAGCAGCGTACTAGCGGGAGGGCAAGAGACCCAGTACTTC
cdr3_aa: CASSVLAGGQETQYF

clone_size: NA
d_call: NA
v_call: TRBV4-1
j_call: TRBJ1-4
cdr3_nt: TGCGCCAGCAGCCAAGATGAGGTGAAACTGTTTTTT
cdr3_aa: CASSQDEVKLFF

clone_size: NA
d_call: TRBD1
v_call: TRBV25-1
j_call: TRBJ1-1
cdr3_nt: TGTGCCAGCAGTCCCACAGGGGCTCGGGCTTTCTTT
cdr3_aa: CASSPTGARAFF

clone_size: few
d_call: TRBD1
v_call: TRBV18
j_call: TRBJ1-4
cdr3_nt: TGTGCCAGCTCGCCCCAGGGGGCGCCTGGTGAAAAACTGTTTTTT
cdr3_aa: CASSPQGAPGEKLFF

clone_size: NA
d_call: TRBD2
v_call: TRBV4-2
j_call: TRBJ2-1
cdr3_nt: TGTGCCAGCAGCCAGCCTAGCGGGTACAATGAGCAGTTCTTC
cdr3_aa: CASSQPSGYNEQFF

clone_size: few
d_call: NA
v_call: TRBV2
j_call: TRBJ2-7
cdr3_nt: TGTGCCAGCAGTGAAGGGACGGGCAGGGTCGACGAGCAGTACTTC
cdr3_aa: CASSEGTGRVDEQYF

clone_size: NA
d_call: TRBD1
v_call: TRBV5-1
j_call: TRBJ1-5
cdr3_nt: TGCGCCAGCAGCCCCGGACAGGGCAATCAGCCCCAGCATTTT
cdr3_aa: CASSPGQGNQPQHF

clone_size: NA
d_call: NA
v_call: TRBV11-2
j_call: TRBJ2-3
cdr3_nt: TGTGCCAGCAGCTTACGGCAGGCAACAGATACGCAGTATTTT
cdr3_aa: CASSLRQATDTQYF

clone_size: NA
d_call: NA
v_call: TRBV2
j_call: TRBJ2-2
cdr3_nt: TGTGCCAGCAACCCCAGGGCGGGGACCGGGGAGCTGTTTTTT
cdr3_aa: CASNPRAGTGELFF

clone_size: few
d_call: NA
v_call: TRBV6-6
j_call: TRBJ1-1
cdr3_nt: TGTGCCAGCAGTTACCAGGGGAAGAACACTGAAGCTTTCTTT
cdr3_aa: CASSYQGKNTEAFF

clone_size: NA
d_call: NA
v_call: TRBV15
j_call: TRBJ1-2
cdr3_nt: TGTGCCACCAGCAGAGAGCCAGGGGCCCTCTATGGCTACACCTTC
cdr3_aa: CATSREPGALYGYTF

clone_size: NA
d_call: NA
v_call: TRBV7-8
j_call: TRBJ2-3
cdr3_nt: TGTGCCAGCAGCAGAACCGGGATGTTCACAGATACGCAGTATTTT
cdr3_aa: CASSRTGMFTDTQYF

clone_size: many
d_call: TRBD2
v_call: TRBV7-9
j_call: TRBJ2-3
cdr3_nt: TGTGCCAGCAGCTCTTGGCCCAGTAGCGGGATCCGGAAGTCAGATACGCAGTATTTT
cdr3_aa: CASSSWPSSGIRKSDTQYF

clone_size: NA
d_call: TRBD1
v_call: TRBV7-9
j_call: TRBJ2-5
cdr3_nt: TGTGCCAGCAGCTTCGACAGGGGTGGGGAGACCCAGTACTTC
cdr3_aa: CASSFDRGGETQYF

clone_size: NA
d_call: NA
v_call: TRBV5-1
j_call: TRBJ2-1
cdr3_nt: TGCGCCAGCAGCTTATCCAGGGGAAATGAGCAGTTCTTC
cdr3_aa: CASSLSRGNEQFF

clone_size: few
d_call: TRBD1
v_call: TRBV28
j_call: TRBJ2-7
cdr3_nt: TGTGCCAGCAGTCCCGGGACAGAACCCTTCTACGAGCAGTACTTC
cdr3_aa: CASSPGTEPFYEQYF

clone_size: NA
d_call: NA
v_call: TRBV7-2
j_call: TRBJ2-5
cdr3_nt: TGTGCCAGCAGCCCACTCGGAGGGCATACGGAGACCCAGTACTTC
cdr3_aa: CASSPLGGHTETQYF

clone_size: few
d_call: NA
v_call: TRBV13
j_call: TRBJ2-3
cdr3_nt: TGTGCCAGCAGCGCCCCGGTTACGCAGTATTTT
cdr3_aa: CASSAPVTQYF

clone_size: NA
d_call: NA
v_call: TRBV28
j_call: TRBJ2-7
cdr3_nt: TGTGCCAGCAGTTTACAGGACGAGCAGTACTTC
cdr3_aa: CASSLQDEQYF

clone_size: NA
d_call: NA
v_call: TRBV9
j_call: TRBJ1-5
cdr3_nt: TGTGCCAGCAGCGAGGCAGGGGCCCTTGGATCACCCCAGCATTTT
cdr3_aa: CASSEAGALGSPQHF

clone_size: NA
d_call: NA
v_call: TRBV5-6
j_call: TRBJ2-6
cdr3_nt: TGTGCCAGCAGCTTGGAGGCAGGGACTGGGGCCAACGTCCTGACTTTC
cdr3_aa: CASSLEAGTGANVLTF

clone_size: many
d_call: TRBD1
v_call: TRBV7-9
j_call: TRBJ2-7
cdr3_nt: TGTGCCAGCAGCCCCAAAACTCGGACAGGGAACGAGCAGTACTTC
cdr3_aa: CASSPKTRTGNEQYF

clone_size: NA
d_call: NA
v_call: TRBV5-1
j_call: TRBJ2-2
cdr3_nt: TGCGCCAGCAGCCCGGAGGGCCCCTTTATCACCGGGGAGCTGTTTTTT
cdr3_aa: CASSPEGPFITGELFF

clone_size: few
d_call: TRBD1
v_call: TRBV30
j_call: TRBJ2-1
cdr3_nt: TGTGCCTGGAGTGTACGACAGGGTGTCGGACAGCAGTTCTTC
cdr3_aa: CAWSVRQGVGQQFF

clone_size: few
d_call: TRBD1
v_call: TRBV7-2
j_call: TRBJ2-1
cdr3_nt: TGTGCCAGCAGCTTAGTCAGGGGGCTTCGCAATGAGCAGTTCTTC
cdr3_aa: CASSLVRGLRNEQFF

clone_size: few
d_call: NA
v_call: TRBV27
j_call: TRBJ2-5
cdr3_nt: TGTGCCAGCAGTTTTGCCAGGGGAGAGACCCAGTACTTC
cdr3_aa: CASSFARGETQYF

clone_size: NA
d_call: NA
v_call: TRBV28
j_call: TRBJ1-5
cdr3_nt: TGTGCCAGCAGGCAAACTCAGGGGAGAAGCAATCAGCCCCAGCATTTT
cdr3_aa: CASRQTQGRSNQPQHF

clone_size: NA
d_call: NA
v_call: TRBV7-2
j_call: TRBJ2-4
cdr3_nt: TGTGCCAGCAGCGAGCACGCGGGGGCCAAAAACATTCAGTACTTC
cdr3_aa: CASSEHAGAKNIQYF

clone_size: few
d_call: NA
v_call: TRBV6-1
j_call: TRBJ1-5
cdr3_nt: TGTGCCAGCAGTGAACAGGTTAGCAATCAGCCCCAGCATTTT
cdr3_aa: CASSEQVSNQPQHF

clone_size: NA
d_call: TRBD2
v_call: TRBV9
j_call: TRBJ2-1
cdr3_nt: TGTGCCAGCAGCGTAGCGGGAGGCGGGTACAATGAGCAGTTCTTC
cdr3_aa: CASSVAGGGYNEQFF

clone_size: once
d_call: NA
v_call: TRBV5-1
j_call: TRBJ1-5
cdr3_nt: TGCGCCAGCAGCTTGGACAACCTTGATCAGCCCCAGCATTTT
cdr3_aa: CASSLDNLDQPQHF

clone_size: few
d_call: TRBD1
v_call: TRBV28
j_call: TRBJ1-1
cdr3_nt: TGTGCCAGCAGTCCTTGGGGGCAGGGGGACACTGAAGCTTTCTTT
cdr3_aa: CASSPWGQGDTEAFF

clone_size: NA
d_call: TRBD2
v_call: TRBV7-9
j_call: TRBJ2-1
cdr3_nt: TGTGCCAGCAGCTTAGGGCTAGCGGTCAATGAGCAGTTCTTC
cdr3_aa: CASSLGLAVNEQFF

clone_size: NA
d_call: TRBD1
v_call: TRBV18
j_call: TRBJ2-3
cdr3_nt: TGTGCCAGCTCATCCTTACAGGGGGCGACAGATACGCAGTATTTT
cdr3_aa: CASSSLQGATDTQYF

clone_size: few
d_call: TRBD2
v_call: TRBV9
j_call: TRBJ2-1
cdr3_nt: TGTGCCAGCAGCGTACAGGCCGGGGCGGGAGCATTCAGTGAGCAGTTCTTC
cdr3_aa: CASSVQAGAGAFSEQFF

clone_size: NA
d_call: NA
v_call: TRBV5-1
j_call: TRBJ1-4
cdr3_nt: TGCGCCAGCAGCCCACAGGGTGCGGGGGGCGAAAAACTGTTTTTT
cdr3_aa: CASSPQGAGGEKLFF

clone_size: NA
d_call: TRBD2
v_call: TRBV9
j_call: TRBJ2-1
cdr3_nt: TGTGCCAGCAGCGTAGGTAGGACTAGCGATGAGCAGTTCTTC
cdr3_aa: CASSVGRTSDEQFF

clone_size: NA
d_call: NA
v_call: TRBV20-1
j_call: TRBJ2-7
cdr3_nt: TGCAGTGCTTGGCGGGGCTACGAGCAGTACTTC
cdr3_aa: CSAWRGYEQYF

clone_size: few
d_call: TRBD1
v_call: TRBV11-2
j_call: TRBJ2-4
cdr3_nt: TGTGCCAGCAGCGCCAACAGGGGGGTCGGAAACATTCAGTACTTC
cdr3_aa: CASSANRGVGNIQYF

clone_size: few
d_call: TRBD1
v_call: TRBV19
j_call: TRBJ1-4
cdr3_nt: TGTGCCAGTAGTACCGGGACAGGGGGCCGAAAACTGTTTTTT
cdr3_aa: CASSTGTGGRKLFF

clone_size: few
d_call: TRBD2
v_call: TRBV6-5
j_call: TRBJ2-2
cdr3_nt: TGTGCCAGCTCCGCCGGACTAGCCACCGGGGAGCTGTTTTTT
cdr3_aa: CASSAGLATGELFF

clone_size: NA
d_call: TRBD2
v_call: TRBV7-8
j_call: TRBJ2-3
cdr3_nt: TGTGCCAGCAGCCCCCCCGGACTAGCGGGAGGGAGGGGCACAGATACGCAGTATTTT
cdr3_aa: CASSPPGLAGGRGTDTQYF

clone_size: NA
d_call: TRBD2
v_call: TRBV27
j_call: TRBJ2-1
cdr3_nt: TGTGCCAGCAGCTCCTACGGGGGGGAGCAGTTCTTC
cdr3_aa: CASSSYGGEQFF

clone_size: many
d_call: TRBD1
v_call: TRBV30
j_call: TRBJ2-1
cdr3_nt: TGTGCCTGGAGTGTGACCGGGACAGCGTACGGTGAGCAGTTCTTC
cdr3_aa: CAWSVTGTAYGEQFF

clone_size: NA
d_call: NA
v_call: TRBV5-5
j_call: TRBJ2-5
cdr3_nt: TGTGCCAGCAGCTTCGGACTCCTAGAGACCCAGTACTTC
cdr3_aa: CASSFGLLETQYF

clone_size: NA
d_call: NA
v_call: TRBV29-1
j_call: TRBJ1-2
cdr3_nt: TGCAGCGTAGATAGTTTCCATGGACAGTTAAGCTATGGCTACACCTTC
cdr3_aa: CSVDSFHGQLSYGYTF